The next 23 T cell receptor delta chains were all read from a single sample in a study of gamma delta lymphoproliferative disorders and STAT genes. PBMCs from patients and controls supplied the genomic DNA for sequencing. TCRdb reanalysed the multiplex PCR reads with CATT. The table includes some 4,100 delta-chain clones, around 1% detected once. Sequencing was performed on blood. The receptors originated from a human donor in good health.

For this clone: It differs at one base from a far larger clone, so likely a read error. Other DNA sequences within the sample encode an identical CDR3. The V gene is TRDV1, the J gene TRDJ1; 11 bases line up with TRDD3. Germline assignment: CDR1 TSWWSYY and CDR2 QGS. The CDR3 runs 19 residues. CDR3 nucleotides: TGTGCTCTTGGTGAACTGTCCTACCCTGGGGGATACTTTGGCGATAAACTCATCTTT. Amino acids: CALGELSYPGGYFGDKLIF.

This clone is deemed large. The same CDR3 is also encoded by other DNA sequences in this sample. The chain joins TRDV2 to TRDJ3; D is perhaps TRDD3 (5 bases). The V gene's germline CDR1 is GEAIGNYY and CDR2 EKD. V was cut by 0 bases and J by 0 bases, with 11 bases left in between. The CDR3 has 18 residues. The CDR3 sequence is CACDTAGVSSWDTRQMFF. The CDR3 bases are TGTGCCTGTGACACCGCGGGGGTCAGCTCCTGGGACACCCGACAGATGTTTTTC.

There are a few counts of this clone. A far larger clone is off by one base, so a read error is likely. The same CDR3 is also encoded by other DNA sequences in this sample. In DNA form, the CDR3 reads TGTGCCTGTGACAGTTTCACGTATGTTTCTGGGGGACAATTGGTGACAGCACAACTCTTCTTT. Translation: CACDSFTYVSGGQLVTAQLFF. The chain is built from TRDV2 and TRDJ2; TRDD3 aligns across 8 bases. The J segment lost 3 bases and the V segment lost 2 bases, leaving 22 bases of the junction unmatched. The CDR3 is made up of 21 amino acids. The germline gives CDR1 GEAIGNYY, CDR2 EKD.

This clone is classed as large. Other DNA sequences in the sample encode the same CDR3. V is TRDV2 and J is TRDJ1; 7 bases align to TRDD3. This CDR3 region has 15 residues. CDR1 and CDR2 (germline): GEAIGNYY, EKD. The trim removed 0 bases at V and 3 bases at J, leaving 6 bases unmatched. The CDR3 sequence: CACDTLGEIADKLIF. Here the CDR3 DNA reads TGTGCCTGTGACACCTTGGGGGAGATTGCCGATAAACTCATCTTT.

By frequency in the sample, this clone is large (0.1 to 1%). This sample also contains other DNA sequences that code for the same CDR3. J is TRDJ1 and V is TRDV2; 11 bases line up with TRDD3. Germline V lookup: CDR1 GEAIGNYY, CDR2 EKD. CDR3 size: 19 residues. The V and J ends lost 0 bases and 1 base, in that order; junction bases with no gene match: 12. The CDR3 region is CACDTVGGYASPSTDKLIF. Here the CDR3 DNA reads TGTGCCTGTGACACCGTTGGGGGATACGCTTCCCCTTCCACCGATAAACTCATCTTT.

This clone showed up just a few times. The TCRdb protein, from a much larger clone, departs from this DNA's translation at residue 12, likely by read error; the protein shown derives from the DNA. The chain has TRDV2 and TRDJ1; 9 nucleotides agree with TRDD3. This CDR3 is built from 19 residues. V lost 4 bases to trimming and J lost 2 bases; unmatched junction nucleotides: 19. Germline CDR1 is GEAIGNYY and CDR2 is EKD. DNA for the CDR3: TGTGCCTGTGAGAACCTTACTGGGGGACGCCGGAGAAGGACCGATAAACTCATCTTT. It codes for CACENLTGGRRRRTDKLIF.

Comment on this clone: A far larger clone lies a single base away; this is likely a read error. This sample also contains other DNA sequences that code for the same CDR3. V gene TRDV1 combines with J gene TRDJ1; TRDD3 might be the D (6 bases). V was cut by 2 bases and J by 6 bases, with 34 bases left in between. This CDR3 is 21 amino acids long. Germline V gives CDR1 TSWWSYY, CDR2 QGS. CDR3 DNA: TGTGCTCTTGGGGAAGAGCTTCCCCCCTTTACACTGGGAGTCCCTTTCAATAAACTCATCTTT. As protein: CALGEELPPFTLGVPFNKLIF.

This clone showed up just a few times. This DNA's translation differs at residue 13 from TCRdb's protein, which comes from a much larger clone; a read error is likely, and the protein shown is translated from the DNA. The CDR3 reads CACDPLGDRPLYADKLIF. Here the CDR3 DNA reads TGTGCCTGTGACCCTCTGGGGGATCGACCACTGTACGCCGATAAACTCATCTTT. V and J are TRDV2 and TRDJ1; TRDD3 matches 9 bases. The germline gives CDR1 GEAIGNYY, CDR2 EKD. V shed 3 bases, J shed 3 bases, and the junction held 16 bases outside the gene matches. The CDR3 sequence is 18 residues long.

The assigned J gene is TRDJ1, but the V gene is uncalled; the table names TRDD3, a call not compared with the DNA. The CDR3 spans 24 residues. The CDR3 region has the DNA TGTGCTCTTGGGGAATCTTACACTTCCTACCCCCGACTGGGGGATCCCAACCCCACCGATAAACTCATCTTT. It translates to CALGESYTSYPRLGDPNPTDKLIF.

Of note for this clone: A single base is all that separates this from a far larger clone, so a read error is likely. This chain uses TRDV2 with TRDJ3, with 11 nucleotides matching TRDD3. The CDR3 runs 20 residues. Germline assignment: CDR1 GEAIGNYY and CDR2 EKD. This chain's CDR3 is CACDTGWGIRLSWGTRQMFF. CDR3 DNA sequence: TGTGCCTGTGACACCGGTTGGGGGATACGCCTCTCCTGGGGCACCCGACAGATGTTTTTC.

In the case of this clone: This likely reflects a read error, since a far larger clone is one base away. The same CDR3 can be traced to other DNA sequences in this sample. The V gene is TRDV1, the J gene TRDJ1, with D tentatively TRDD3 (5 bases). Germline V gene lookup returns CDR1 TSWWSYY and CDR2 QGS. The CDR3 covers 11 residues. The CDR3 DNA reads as TGCGCTCTTGGGGAACCCGATAAACTCATCTTT. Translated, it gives CALGEPDKLIF.

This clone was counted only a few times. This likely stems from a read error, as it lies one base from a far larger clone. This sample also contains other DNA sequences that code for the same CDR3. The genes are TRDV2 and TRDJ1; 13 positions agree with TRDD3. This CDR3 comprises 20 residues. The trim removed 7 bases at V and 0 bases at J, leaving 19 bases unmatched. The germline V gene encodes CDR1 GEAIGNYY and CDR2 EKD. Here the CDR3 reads CACDPLTGGYAEQYTDKLIF. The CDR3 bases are TGTGCCTGCGACCCGCTCACTGGGGGATACGCCGAACAGTACACCGATAAACTCATCTTT.

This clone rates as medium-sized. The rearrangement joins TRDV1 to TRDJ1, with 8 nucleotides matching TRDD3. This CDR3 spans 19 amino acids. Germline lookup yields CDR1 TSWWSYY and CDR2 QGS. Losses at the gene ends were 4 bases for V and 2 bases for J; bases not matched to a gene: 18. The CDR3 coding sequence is TGTGCTCTTGGGGTTCTTCCTCATCCGGGGGATATAGGGACCGATAAACTCATCTTT. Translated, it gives CALGVLPHPGDIGTDKLIF.

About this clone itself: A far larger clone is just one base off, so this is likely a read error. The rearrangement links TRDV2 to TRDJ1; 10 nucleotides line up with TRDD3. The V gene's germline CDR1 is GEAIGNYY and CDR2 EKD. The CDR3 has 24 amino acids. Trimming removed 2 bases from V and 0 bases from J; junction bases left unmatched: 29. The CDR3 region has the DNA TGTGCCTGTGACAACGCCATTTCCCCTACGTTTAAATGGGGGGATACGATGTACACCGATAAACTCATCTTT. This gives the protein CACDNAISPTFKWGDTMYTDKLIF.

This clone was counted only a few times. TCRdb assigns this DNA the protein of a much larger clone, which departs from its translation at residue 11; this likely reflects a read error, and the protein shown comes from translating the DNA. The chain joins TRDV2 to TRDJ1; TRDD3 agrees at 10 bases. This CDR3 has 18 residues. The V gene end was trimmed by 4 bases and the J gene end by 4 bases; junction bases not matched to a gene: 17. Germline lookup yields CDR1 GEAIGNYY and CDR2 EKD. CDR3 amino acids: CACEPMVLGDAKIDKLIF. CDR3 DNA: TGTGCCTGTGAGCCCATGGTACTGGGGGATGCGAAAATCGATAAACTCATCTTT.

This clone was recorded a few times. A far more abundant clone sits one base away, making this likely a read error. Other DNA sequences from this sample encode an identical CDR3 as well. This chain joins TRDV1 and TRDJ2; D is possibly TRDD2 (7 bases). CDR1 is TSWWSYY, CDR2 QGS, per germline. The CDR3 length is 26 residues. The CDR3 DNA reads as TGTGCTCTTGGGGAAATCGGTCTTTCCTACTTTCGGGGTTGGGGGCGATCTACACCTTTGACGGCACAACTCTTCTTT. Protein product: CALGEIGLSYFRGWGRSTPLTAQLFF.

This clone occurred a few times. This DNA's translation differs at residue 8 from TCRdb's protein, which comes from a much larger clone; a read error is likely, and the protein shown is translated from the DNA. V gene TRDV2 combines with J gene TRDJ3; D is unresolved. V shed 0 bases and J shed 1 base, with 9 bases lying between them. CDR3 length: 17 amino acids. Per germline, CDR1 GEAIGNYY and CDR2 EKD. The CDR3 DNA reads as TGTGCCTGTGACACCGTGGAGGATTCCTGGGACACCCGACAGATGTTTTTC. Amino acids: CACDTVEDSWDTRQMFF.

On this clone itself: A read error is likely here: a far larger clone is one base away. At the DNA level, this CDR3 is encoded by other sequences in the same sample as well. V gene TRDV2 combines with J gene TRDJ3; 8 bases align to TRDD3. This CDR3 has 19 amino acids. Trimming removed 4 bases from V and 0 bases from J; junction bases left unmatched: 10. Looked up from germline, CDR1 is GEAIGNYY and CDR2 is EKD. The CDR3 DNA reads TGTGCCTGTGATGCGGTGCTGGGGGAGAGCTCCTGGGACACCCGACAGATGTTTTTC. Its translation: CACDAVLGESSWDTRQMFF.

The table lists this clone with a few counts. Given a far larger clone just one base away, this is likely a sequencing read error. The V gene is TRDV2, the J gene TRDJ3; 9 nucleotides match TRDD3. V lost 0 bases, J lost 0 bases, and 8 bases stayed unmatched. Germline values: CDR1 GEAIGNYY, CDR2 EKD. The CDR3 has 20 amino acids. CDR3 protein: CACDTARGYGSSWDTRQMFF. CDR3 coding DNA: TGTGCCTGTGACACCGCTAGGGGATACGGTAGCTCCTGGGACACCCGACAGATGTTTTTC.

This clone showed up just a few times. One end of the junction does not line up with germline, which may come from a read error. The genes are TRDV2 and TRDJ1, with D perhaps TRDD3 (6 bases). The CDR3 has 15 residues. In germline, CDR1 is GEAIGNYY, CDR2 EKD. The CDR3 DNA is TGTGCCTGTGACAAGTTACTGGGAGACACCGATAAACCCATCTTT. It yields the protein CACDKLLGDTDKPIF.

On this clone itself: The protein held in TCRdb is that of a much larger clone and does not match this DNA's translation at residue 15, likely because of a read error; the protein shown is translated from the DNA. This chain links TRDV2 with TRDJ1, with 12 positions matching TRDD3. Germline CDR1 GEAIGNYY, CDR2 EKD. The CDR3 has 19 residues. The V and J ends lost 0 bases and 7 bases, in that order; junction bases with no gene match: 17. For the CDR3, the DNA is TGTGCCTGTGACACCGTTGATCTGGGGGATACGCAAGGTTCCGGTAAACTCATCTTT. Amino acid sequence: CACDTVDLGDTQGSGKLIF.

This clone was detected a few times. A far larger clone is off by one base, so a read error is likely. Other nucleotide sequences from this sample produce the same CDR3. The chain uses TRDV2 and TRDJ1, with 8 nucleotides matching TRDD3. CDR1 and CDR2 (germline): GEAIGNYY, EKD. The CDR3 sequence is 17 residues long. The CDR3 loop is CACDTLLGAEYTDKLIF. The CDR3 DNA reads TGTGCCTGTGACACCCTACTGGGGGCCGAGTACACCGATAAGCTCATCTTT.

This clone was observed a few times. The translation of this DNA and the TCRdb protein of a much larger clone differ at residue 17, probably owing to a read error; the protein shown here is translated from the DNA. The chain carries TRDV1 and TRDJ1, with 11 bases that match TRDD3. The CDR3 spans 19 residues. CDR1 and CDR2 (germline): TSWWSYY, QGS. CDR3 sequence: CALGELSYPGGYFGDKPIF. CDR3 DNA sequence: TGTGCTCTTGGGGAACTGTCCTACCCTGGGGGATACTTTGGCGATAAACCCATCTTT.